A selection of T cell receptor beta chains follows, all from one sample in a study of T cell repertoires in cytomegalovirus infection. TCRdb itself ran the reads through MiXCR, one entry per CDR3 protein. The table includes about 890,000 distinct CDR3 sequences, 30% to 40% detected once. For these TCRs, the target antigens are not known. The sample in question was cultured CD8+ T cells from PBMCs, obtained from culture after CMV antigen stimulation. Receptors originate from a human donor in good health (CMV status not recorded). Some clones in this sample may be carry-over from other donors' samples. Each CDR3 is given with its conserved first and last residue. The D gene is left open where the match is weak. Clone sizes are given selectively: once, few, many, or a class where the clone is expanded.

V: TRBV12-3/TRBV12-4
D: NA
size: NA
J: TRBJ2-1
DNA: TGTGCCAGCAGTGGGGGACATCGACTGGATGAGCAGTTCTTC
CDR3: CASSGGHRLDEQFF

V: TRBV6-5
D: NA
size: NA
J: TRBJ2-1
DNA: TGTGCCAGCAGTTACTCCCGTCCAATCGTGGGGAATGAGCAGTTCTTC
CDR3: CASSYSRPIVGNEQFF

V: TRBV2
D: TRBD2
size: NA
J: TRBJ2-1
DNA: TGTGCCAGCCTAAGCGGGGGGTCCTCCAATGAGCAGTTCTTC
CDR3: CASLSGGSSNEQFF

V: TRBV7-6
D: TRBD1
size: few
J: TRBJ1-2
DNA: TGTGCCAGCAGCTTAGTTAATAGCGCAGGGGGCGATGGCTACACCTTC
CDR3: CASSLVNSAGGDGYTF

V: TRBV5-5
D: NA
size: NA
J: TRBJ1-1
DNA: TGTGCCAGCAGCTTGGCGAAGACAAACACTGAAGCTTTCTTT
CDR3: CASSLAKTNTEAFF

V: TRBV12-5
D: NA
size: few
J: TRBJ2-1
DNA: TGTGCTAGTGTCGGAACAGGGGACTACGGGAATGAGCAGTTCTTC
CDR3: CASVGTGDYGNEQFF

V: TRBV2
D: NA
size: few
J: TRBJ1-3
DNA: TGTGCCAGCAGGCCACCGGGAGGGCAGAACACCATATATTTT
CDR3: CASRPPGGQNTIYF

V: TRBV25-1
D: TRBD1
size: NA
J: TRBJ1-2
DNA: TGTGCCAGCAGTGAATATCCCCAGGGGGCATTCTATGGCTACACCTTC
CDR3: CASSEYPQGAFYGYTF

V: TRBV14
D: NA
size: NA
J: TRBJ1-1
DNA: TGTGCCAGCAGCCAAGAGGAATACACTGAAGCTTTCTTT
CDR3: CASSQEEYTEAFF

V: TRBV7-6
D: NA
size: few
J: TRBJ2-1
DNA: TGTGCCAGCAGCTCTCCCTCGGAGAGCGGGACATTAGGGCTCGAAGAGCAGTTCTTC
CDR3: CASSSPSESGTLGLEEQFF

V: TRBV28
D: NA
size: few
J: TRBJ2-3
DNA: TGTGCCAGCAGCTGGCAACAGTACACAGATACGCAGTATTTT
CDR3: CASSWQQYTDTQYF

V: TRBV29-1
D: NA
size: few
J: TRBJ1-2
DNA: TGCAGCGCTCCCGGGACGATTGGCTACACCTTC
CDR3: CSAPGTIGYTF

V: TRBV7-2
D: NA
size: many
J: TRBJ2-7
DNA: TGTGCCAGCAGCTTATGGGGACTCCCCCACGAGCAGTACTTC
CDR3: CASSLWGLPHEQYF

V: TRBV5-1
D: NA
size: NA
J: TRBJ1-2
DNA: TGCGCCAGCAGCAACCGCGGGCCTCTCGAGGCTAACTATGGCTACACCTTC
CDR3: CASSNRGPLEANYGYTF

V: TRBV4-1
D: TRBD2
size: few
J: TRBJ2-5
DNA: TGCGCCAGCAGCCATGCCGGGACTAGGCAAGAGACCCAGTACTTC
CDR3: CASSHAGTRQETQYF

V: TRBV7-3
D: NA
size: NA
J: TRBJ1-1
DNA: TGTGCCAGCAGCTTATACCGGAGGAACACTGAAGCTTTCTTT
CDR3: CASSLYRRNTEAFF

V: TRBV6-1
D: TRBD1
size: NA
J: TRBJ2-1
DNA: TGTGCCAGCAGTGCCGGGACAGGGTCATACAATGAGCAGTTCTTC
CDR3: CASSAGTGSYNEQFF

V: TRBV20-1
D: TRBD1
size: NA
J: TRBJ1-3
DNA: TGCAGTGCTAGAGTCAGGGGGCCTCTTAGCTCTGGAAACACCATATATTTT
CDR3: CSARVRGPLSSGNTIYF

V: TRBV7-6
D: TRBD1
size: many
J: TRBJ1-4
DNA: TGTGCCAGCAGCACGACAGGGGGGAGTGAAAAACTGTTTTTT
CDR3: CASSTTGGSEKLFF

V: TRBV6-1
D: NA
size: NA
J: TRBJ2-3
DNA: TGTGCCAGCAGTAATCACAGGGAGACTAGCACAGATACGCAGTATTTT
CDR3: CASSNHRETSTDTQYF

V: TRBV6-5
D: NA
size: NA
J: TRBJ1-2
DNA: TGTGCCAGCAGTTACTGCAGGGTGCGTGGCTACACCTTC
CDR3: CASSYCRVRGYTF

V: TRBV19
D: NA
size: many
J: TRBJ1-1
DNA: TGTGCCAGTAGTATACAGGGAGGGAACACTGAAGCTTTCTTT
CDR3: CASSIQGGNTEAFF

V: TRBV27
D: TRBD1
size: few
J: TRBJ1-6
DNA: TGTGCCAGCAGTTCCGGGACAGAAGTCTCCTATAATTCACCCCTCCACTTT
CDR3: CASSSGTEVSYNSPLHF

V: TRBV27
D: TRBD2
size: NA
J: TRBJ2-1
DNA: TGTGCCAGCAGCCGTAGGGCTAGCGGGGACAATGAGCAGTTCTTC
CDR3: CASSRRASGDNEQFF

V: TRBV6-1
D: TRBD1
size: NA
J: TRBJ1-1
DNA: TGTGCCAGCAGTCGGGACAGGGCATTCACTGAAGCTTTCTTT
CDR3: CASSRDRAFTEAFF

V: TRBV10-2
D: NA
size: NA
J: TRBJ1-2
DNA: TGCGCCAGCAGTGAGTCAGGGGGAGATGGCTACACCTTC
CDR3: CASSESGGDGYTF

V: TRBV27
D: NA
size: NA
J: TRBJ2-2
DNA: TGTGCCAGCAGTTTATCCTACGGGAACACCGGGGAGCTGTTTTTT
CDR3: CASSLSYGNTGELFF

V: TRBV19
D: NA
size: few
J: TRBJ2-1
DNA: TGTGCCAGCTGGGGTGAGGGAGGTGAGCAGTTCTTC
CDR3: CASWGEGGEQFF

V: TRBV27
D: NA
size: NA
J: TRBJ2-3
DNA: TGTGCCAACACCCCCCGGCGCCTCTGGGCAGATACGCAGTATTTT
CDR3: CANTPRRLWADTQYF

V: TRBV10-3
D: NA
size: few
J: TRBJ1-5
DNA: TGTGCCATCAGTGAGTCGGCGGCAGGACGGAGCAATCAGCCCCAGCATTTT
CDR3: CAISESAAGRSNQPQHF

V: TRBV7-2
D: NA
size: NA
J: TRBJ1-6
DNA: TGTGCCAGCAGCTTAGAGTCAACTCCGAGCTCCTATAATTCACCCCTCCACTTT
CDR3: CASSLESTPSSYNSPLHF

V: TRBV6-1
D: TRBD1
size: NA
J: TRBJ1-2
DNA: TGTGCCAGCGGACGACAGGGTATCCATGGCTACACCTTC
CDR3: CASGRQGIHGYTF

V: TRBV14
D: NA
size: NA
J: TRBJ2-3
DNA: TGTGCCAGCAGCGCTCATCCATTTAGCACAGATACGCAGTATTTT
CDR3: CASSAHPFSTDTQYF

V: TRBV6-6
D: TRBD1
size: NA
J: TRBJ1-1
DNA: TGTGCCAGCAGACCCGATGACAGGGCGAACACTGAAGCTTTCTTT
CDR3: CASRPDDRANTEAFF

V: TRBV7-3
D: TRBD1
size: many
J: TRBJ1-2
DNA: TGTGCCAGCAGCTTAGAGGGGGCAGGGGCGGACTATGGCTACACCTTC
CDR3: CASSLEGAGADYGYTF

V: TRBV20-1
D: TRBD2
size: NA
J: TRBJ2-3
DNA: TGCAGTGCTAGAGATAGGACTAGCGGGGGGTTGGGTACGCAGTATTTT
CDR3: CSARDRTSGGLGTQYF

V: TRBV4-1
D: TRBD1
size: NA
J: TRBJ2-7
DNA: TGCGCCAGCAGCCAAGGGACAGGGCTAAACGAGCAGTACTTC
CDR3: CASSQGTGLNEQYF

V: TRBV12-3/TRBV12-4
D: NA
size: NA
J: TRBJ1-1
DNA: TGTGCCAGCAGTTTAGGGGGGGCGATTGAAGCTTTCTTT
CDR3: CASSLGGAIEAFF

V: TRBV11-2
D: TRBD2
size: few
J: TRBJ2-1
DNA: TGTGCCAGCAGCTTAGATCTCGGCGCTAGCGGGGGGGCCAGTGAGCAGTTCTTC
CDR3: CASSLDLGASGGASEQFF

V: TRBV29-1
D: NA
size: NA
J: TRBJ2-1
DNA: TGCAGCGTTGAACCAGGATACAATGAGCAGTTCTTC
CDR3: CSVEPGYNEQFF

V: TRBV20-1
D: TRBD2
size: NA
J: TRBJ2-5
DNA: TGCAGTGCTAGACGGGGGGGGAACCAAGAGACCCAGTACTTC
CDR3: CSARRGGNQETQYF

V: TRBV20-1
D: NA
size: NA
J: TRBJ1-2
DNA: TGCAGTGCTAGGACCAGCTTCTATGGCTACACCTTC
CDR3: CSARTSFYGYTF

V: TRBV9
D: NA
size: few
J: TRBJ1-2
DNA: TGTGCCAGCAGCGTAGGCGGCGATGGCTACACCTTC
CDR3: CASSVGGDGYTF

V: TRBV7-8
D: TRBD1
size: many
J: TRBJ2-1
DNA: TGTGCCAGCAGCCCCCTCGGGACAGGGCAGTTCTTC
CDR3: CASSPLGTGQFF

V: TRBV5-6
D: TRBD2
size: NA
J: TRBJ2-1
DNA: TGTGCCAGCAGCTTGGGGGGAGCGGGGTTCTACAATGAGCAGTTCTTC
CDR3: CASSLGGAGFYNEQFF

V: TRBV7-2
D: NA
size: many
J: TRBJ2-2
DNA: TGTGCCAGCAGCTTATCTCATGGGACGTACTCGAACACCGGGGAGCTGTTTTTT
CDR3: CASSLSHGTYSNTGELFF

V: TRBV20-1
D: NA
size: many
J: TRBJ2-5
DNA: TGCAGTGCTAGAGATGGAGGGGGCCAAGAGACCCAGTACTTC
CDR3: CSARDGGGQETQYF

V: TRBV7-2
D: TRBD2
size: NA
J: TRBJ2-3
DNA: TGTGCCAGCGCTTCTTACGGGGGGGCGAAAGATACGCAGTATTTT
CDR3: CASASYGGAKDTQYF

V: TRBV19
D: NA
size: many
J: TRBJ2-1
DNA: TGTGCCAGTAGTATCCCTAGCGAGGAGCAGTTCTTC
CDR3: CASSIPSEEQFF

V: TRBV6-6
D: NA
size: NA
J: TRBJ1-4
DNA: TGTGCCAGTAAGGGAGGGGCTGGAGAAAAACTGTTTTTT
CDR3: CASKGGAGEKLFF

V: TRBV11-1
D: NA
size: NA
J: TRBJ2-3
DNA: TGTGCCAGCAGCGCCCCTAGCTCCGATACGCAGTATTTT
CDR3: CASSAPSSDTQYF

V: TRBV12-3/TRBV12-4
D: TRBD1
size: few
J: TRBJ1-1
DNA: TGTGCCAGCAGTGGAGGGGGCTTCACTGAAGCTTTCTTT
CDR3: CASSGGGFTEAFF

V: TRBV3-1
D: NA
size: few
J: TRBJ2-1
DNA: TGTGCCAGCAGCCAAGAGGGGACTTTCTCCTACAATGAGCAGTTCTTC
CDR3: CASSQEGTFSYNEQFF

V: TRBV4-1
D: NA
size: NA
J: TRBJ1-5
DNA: TGCGCCAGCAGCCAAATAGGACAGTTCAATCAGCCCCAGCATTTT
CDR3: CASSQIGQFNQPQHF

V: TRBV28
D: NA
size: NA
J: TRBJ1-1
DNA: TGTGCCAGCAGTTGGCGGTCCTCGGAAGGGGCTTTCTTT
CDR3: CASSWRSSEGAFF

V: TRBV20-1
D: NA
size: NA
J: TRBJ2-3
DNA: TGCAGTGCTAGAGATTGGGGACGGGATACGCAGTATTTT
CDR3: CSARDWGRDTQYF

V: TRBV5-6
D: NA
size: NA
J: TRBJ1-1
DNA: TGTGCCAGCAGCGGAGAACAGCGCAACACTGAAGCTTTCTTT
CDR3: CASSGEQRNTEAFF

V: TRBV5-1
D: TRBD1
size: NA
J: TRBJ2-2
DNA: TGCGCCAGCAGGCCCGGGACAGGGGGCTCCGGGGAGCTGTTTTTT
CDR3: CASRPGTGGSGELFF